This is a list of T cell receptor beta chains from one sample in a study of regulatory T cells in long-lasting Graves disease. In TCRdb, the multiplex PCR reads were re-called with MiXCR into one record per CDR3 protein. The table includes around 510,000 distinct CDR3 sequences, around 21% detected once. This sample comprised peripheral blood mononuclear cells (PBMCs), obtained when the disease was refractory, from a patient treated with antithyroid drugs. These TCRs come from a female donor with Graves disease. Each CDR3 is given with its conserved first and last residue. The D gene is left open where the match is weak. Size values are once, few and many counts, or a class for expanded clones, and some rows have none.

D gene | clone size | J gene | V gene | CDR3 DNA | CDR3 protein
NA | NA | TRBJ2-5 | TRBV5-1 | TGCGCCAGCAGCCCAGGGACCATCCGGGAGACCCAGTACTTC | CASSPGTIRETQYF
NA | many | TRBJ2-7 | TRBV5-1 | TGCGCCAGCAGCTTGGGAGGGAATGTCTACGAGCAGTACTTC | CASSLGGNVYEQYF
TRBD2 | few | TRBJ2-7 | TRBV7-9 | TGTGCCAGCAGCTCGGGACTAGCGGGAGAGAAGGCCTACGAGCAGTACTTC | CASSSGLAGEKAYEQYF
NA | many | TRBJ2-4 | TRBV28 | TGTGCCACCTTGGGCCGGGAAAAAAACATTCAGTACTTC | CATLGREKNIQYF
NA | NA | TRBJ1-5 | TRBV7-8 | TGTGCCAGCAGCCACCCCGGGACGCCGAATCAGCCCCAGCATTTT | CASSHPGTPNQPQHF
NA | NA | TRBJ1-1 | TRBV19 | TGTGCCAGTAGTCGGGACCGCGCACTGGGGGGTTACACTGAAGCTTTCTTT | CASSRDRALGGYTEAFF
TRBD1 | NA | TRBJ1-4 | TRBV6-1 | TGTGCCAGCAGACTCCGGGACAGAAATGAAAAACTGTTTTTT | CASRLRDRNEKLFF
NA | NA | TRBJ1-4 | TRBV7-9 | TGTGCCAGCAGCTCACCTGGGGGGCTGGAGATCGGAAAACTGTTTTTT | CASSSPGGLEIGKLFF
NA | few | TRBJ1-2 | TRBV5-1 | TGCGCCAGCAGCTTGGCTAGGGGGATCACATCTAACTATGGCTACACCTTC | CASSLARGITSNYGYTF
TRBD1 | few | TRBJ2-1 | TRBV7-2 | TGTGCCAGCAGATGGGACAGGGCCTACTACAATGAGCAGTTCTTC | CASRWDRAYYNEQFF
TRBD1 | many | TRBJ2-2 | TRBV24-1 | TGTGCCACCAGTGACCGACAGGGGAAAATCGCCGGGGAGCTGTTTTTT | CATSDRQGKIAGELFF
NA | many | TRBJ1-2 | TRBV7-2 | TGTGCCAGCAGCCAAAATTCTAACTATGGCTACACCTTC | CASSQNSNYGYTF
NA | few | TRBJ2-7 | TRBV6-2/TRBV6-3 | TGTGCCAGCAGAACGCAGGGAGTGTACGAGCAGTACTTC | CASRTQGVYEQYF
TRBD1 | few | TRBJ2-2 | TRBV11-3 | TGTGCCAGCAGCCCAGGGGGAGTCACCGGGGAGCTGTTTTTT | CASSPGGVTGELFF
NA | NA | TRBJ1-5 | TRBV4-2 | TGTGCCAGCAGCCCCGACGGGACCGAAAATCAGCCCCAGCATTTT | CASSPDGTENQPQHF
TRBD1 | many | TRBJ2-7 | TRBV27 | TGTGCCAGCAGTTTTGGAGACAGGGTGTACGAGCAGTACTTC | CASSFGDRVYEQYF
TRBD1 | NA | TRBJ1-1 | TRBV6-2/TRBV6-3 | TGTGCCAGCAGTTCAGGGGGTATGAACACTGAAGCTTTCTTT | CASSSGGMNTEAFF
TRBD1 | many | TRBJ2-7 | TRBV7-3 | TGTGCCAGCAGCATTGGACAGGGTGTCCTATACGAGCAGTACTTC | CASSIGQGVLYEQYF
TRBD1 | many | TRBJ2-7 | TRBV2 | TGTGCCAGCAGTAGGGACAGGGGTTCCGACTGGATGCCCCGCGAGCAGTACTTC | CASSRDRGSDWMPREQYF
NA | many | TRBJ1-1 | TRBV7-7 | TGTGCTAGCAGCTTAAGGATAGACACTGAAGCTTTCTTT | CASSLRIDTEAFF